This T cell receptor (beta chain) was profiled in a study of identifying expanded T cells in peripheral blood. Study findings and constraints: Technical replicates showed roughly 1.2 changed clones; two weeks about 16.4; four weeks 19.

Collection occurred without any documented infections or immune events in donors. Germline-derived CDR1 and CDR2 are SGHNT and YENEEA. The CDR3 has 12 residues. Trimming cost V 5 bases and J 8 bases, with 10 bases left between them. In regard to this clone: Its specificity is not known.

Produced via immunoSEQ multiplex PCR; TCRdb's table is partial and in-frame only. Among about 97,000 clones listed, more than 70% were seen once. The source material was blood. The receptor comes from a person aged 18-70 years in good health. The chain employs TRBV11-3 and TRBJ2-1, with no clear D. The CDR3 nucleotides are TGTGCCAGCAGCCCCGGACCGCATGAGCAGTTCTTC. This encodes CASSPGPHEQFF.